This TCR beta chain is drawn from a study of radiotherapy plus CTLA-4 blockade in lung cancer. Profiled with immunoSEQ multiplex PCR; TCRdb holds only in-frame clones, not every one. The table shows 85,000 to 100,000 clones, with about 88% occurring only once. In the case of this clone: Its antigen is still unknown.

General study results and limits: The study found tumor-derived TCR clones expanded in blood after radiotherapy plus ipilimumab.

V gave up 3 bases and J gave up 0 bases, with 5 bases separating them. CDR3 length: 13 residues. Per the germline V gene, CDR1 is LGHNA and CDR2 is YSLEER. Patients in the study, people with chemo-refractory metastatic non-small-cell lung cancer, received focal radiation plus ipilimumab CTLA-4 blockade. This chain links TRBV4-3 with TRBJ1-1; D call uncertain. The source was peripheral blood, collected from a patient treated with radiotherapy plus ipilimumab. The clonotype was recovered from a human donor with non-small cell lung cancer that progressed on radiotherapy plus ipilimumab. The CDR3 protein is CASSQVMNTEAFF. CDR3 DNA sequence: TGCGCCAGCAGCCAGGTGATGAACACTGAAGCTTTCTTT.